This is a list of T cell receptor beta chains from one sample in a study of shared clonotypes between healthy human individuals. Data came from immunoSEQ multiplex PCR; TCRdb stores just in-frame clones and leaves some out. Among 2 million to 2.5 million clones listed, 95% were seen once. Material for sequencing was naive CD4+ T cells sorted from blood. The receptors stem from a young man in good health. Both conserved end residues are part of each CDR3. A D gene is named only where the DNA matches it firmly. Not all rows give a size; the values are once, few, many and, for expanded clones, a class.

D: -; J: TRBJ1-6; size: few; V: TRBV2; DNA: TGTGCCAGCAGCCCAACCGGGTCACCCCTCCACTTT; CDR3: CASSPTGSPLHF
D: -; J: TRBJ1-5; size: -; V: TRBV5-3; DNA: TGTGCCAGAAGCTTCATTCCGATACTACATCGAAATCAGCCCCAGCATTTT; CDR3: CARSFIPILHRNQPQHF
D: TRBD2; J: TRBJ2-3; size: -; V: TRBV2; DNA: TGTGCCAGCAGGAGCCCTATACTAGCGTCTAGCACAGATACGCAGTATTTT; CDR3: CASRSPILASSTDTQYF
D: TRBD2; J: TRBJ2-1; size: -; V: TRBV18; DNA: TGTGCCAGCTCACCATCGACTAGCGGGCTTCCTTACAATGAGCAGTTCTTC; CDR3: CASSPSTSGLPYNEQFF
D: -; J: TRBJ2-7; size: -; V: TRBV21-1; DNA: TGTGCCAGCAGCAAGCACGGGACAGGGGGCTGCGAGCAGTACTTC; CDR3: CASSKHGTGGCEQYF
D: -; J: TRBJ2-2; size: -; V: TRBV10-3; DNA: TGTGCCATCAGTGATTTTTTAGGGAACACCGGGGAGCTGTTTTTT; CDR3: CAISDFLGNTGELFF
D: TRBD2; J: TRBJ2-2; size: -; V: TRBV6-1; DNA: TGTGCCAGCAGTCTAGCGGGGATGAACACCGGGGAGCTGTTTTTT; CDR3: CASSLAGMNTGELFF
D: TRBD1; J: TRBJ2-3; size: -; V: TRBV7-9; DNA: TGTGCCAGCAGCTTCCCCGGACAGGGAACAGATACGCAGTATTTT; CDR3: CASSFPGQGTDTQYF
D: -; J: TRBJ1-3; size: -; V: TRBV6-8; DNA: TGTGCCAGGCCGACGGGGGCAGGCACCATATATTTT; CDR3: CARPTGAGTIYF
D: TRBD1; J: TRBJ1-4; size: -; V: TRBV6-5; DNA: TGTGCCAGCAGTGACTGGGACAGACGATATGAAAAACTGTTTTTT; CDR3: CASSDWDRRYEKLFF
D: TRBD2; J: TRBJ2-3; size: -; V: TRBV18; DNA: TGTGCCAGCTCACCAGGGGGACTAGCGGGAGTGGATACGCAGTATTTT; CDR3: CASSPGGLAGVDTQYF
D: TRBD2; J: TRBJ2-1; size: -; V: TRBV5-4; DNA: TGTGCCAGCAGTTTCCCCCCGGGACTAGCGGGGGCCAATGAGCAGTTCTTC; CDR3: CASSFPPGLAGANEQFF
D: -; J: TRBJ1-2; size: once; V: TRBV5-6; DNA: TGTGCCAGCAGCTTGGCTGGGGTCTCGGCTTATGGCTACACCTTC; CDR3: CASSLAGVSAYGYTF
D: TRBD1; J: TRBJ1-5; size: -; V: TRBV18; DNA: TGTGCCAGCTCCCCGACCCGGGACAGGGTTGGACAGCCCCAGCATTTT; CDR3: CASSPTRDRVGQPQHF
D: -; J: TRBJ1-1; size: -; V: TRBV5-4; DNA: TGTGCCAGCAGCTTAAGTCCAGGGTCGAGCACTGAAGCTTTCTTT; CDR3: CASSLSPGSSTEAFF
D: -; J: TRBJ2-5; size: -; V: TRBV7-9; DNA: TGTGCCAGCAGCTTAGTAGGTAGCGGCCAAGAGACCCAGTACTTC; CDR3: CASSLVGSGQETQYF
D: TRBD1; J: TRBJ1-6; size: -; V: TRBV11-2; DNA: TGTGCCAGCAGCTTGACAGGGGGCAAACTCCCTTCACCCCTCCACTTT; CDR3: CASSLTGGKLPSPLHF
D: -; J: TRBJ2-7; size: -; V: TRBV11-2; DNA: TGTGCCAGCAGCTTCTCCGAGATCTCCTACGAGCAGTACTTC; CDR3: CASSFSEISYEQYF
D: -; J: TRBJ2-7; size: -; V: TRBV9; DNA: TGTGCCAGCAGCCCAGAGGACTACTTCTCCTACGAGCAGTACTTC; CDR3: CASSPEDYFSYEQYF
D: -; J: TRBJ2-3; size: -; V: TRBV18; DNA: TGTGCCAGCTCACTAGCGGGCACAGATACGCAGTATTTT; CDR3: CASSLAGTDTQYF
D: TRBD1; J: TRBJ1-5; size: once; V: TRBV7-9; DNA: TGTGCCAGCAGCGCGGGACAGGTAGAACATCAGCCCCAGCATTTT; CDR3: CASSAGQVEHQPQHF
D: -; J: TRBJ1-3; size: -; V: TRBV11-3; DNA: TGTGCCAGCAGCTTAGGAGGGGCAGAAAACACCATATATTTT; CDR3: CASSLGGAENTIYF